The 25 T cell receptor beta chains in this list originate from one sample, sequenced in a study of T cell responses to AZD1222 COVID-19 vaccine. Profiled with immunoSEQ multiplex PCR; TCRdb holds only in-frame clones, not every one. This sample has fewer than 200,000 clones, with approximately 92% found just once. Sequenced material: peripheral blood, taken on day 0 of AZD1222 vaccination. The receptors derive from an adult in good health.

As for this clone: Other DNA sequences in the sample encode the same CDR3. V and J are TRBV27 and TRBJ1-1; D ambiguous. CDR1 is MNHEY and CDR2 is SMNVEV in the germline V gene (reference sequence). Deletions cut 2 bases from V and 6 bases from J, with 7 bases between. The length of the CDR3 is 12 residues. As DNA, the CDR3 is TGTGCCAGCAGTTTAGGCGGGGCTGAAGCTTTCTTT. Protein: CASSLGGAEAFF.

The CDR3 sequence: CASSPRDSYTEAFF. The DNA of the CDR3 is TGTGCCAGCTCACCCCGGGACAGTTACACTGAAGCTTTCTTT. The rearrangement joins TRBV18 to TRBJ1-1; 7 bases line up with TRBD1. The CDR3 totals 14 residues. J gave up 3 bases and V 3 bases, and 4 bases lay outside the gene matches. Germline-derived CDR1 and CDR2 are KGHSH and LQKENI.

The V and J genes are TRBV11-2 and TRBJ1-4; the D gene is possibly TRBD1 (6 bases). The ends were cut back, 3 bases at V and 6 bases at J, with 11 bases in the middle. Germline loops: CDR1 SGHAT, CDR2 FQNNGV. CDR3 length: 14 residues. The CDR3 DNA is TGTGCCAGCAGCTTTACTCGGACAGATGAAAAACTGTTTTTT. This sequence encodes CASSFTRTDEKLFF.

The CDR3 protein is CASSLDTTGVFNEQFF. The DNA of the CDR3 is TGCGCCAGCAGCTTGGATACGACAGGGGTTTTCAATGAGCAGTTCTTC. V is TRBV5-1 and J is TRBJ2-1, with 8 bases matching TRBD1. This CDR3 comprises 16 residues. V lost 0 bases, J lost 6 bases, and 8 bases stayed unmatched. Per the germline V gene, CDR1 is SGHRS and CDR2 is YFSETQ.

This rearrangement joins TRBV4-1 to TRBJ1-1; the D gene is possibly TRBD1 (5 bases). Germline CDR1 is MGHRA and CDR2 is YSYEKL. V dropped 2 bases and J dropped 5 bases, with 18 bases sitting between them. This CDR3 has 16 amino acids. CDR3 in DNA: TGCGCCAGCAGCCAAAAATTTGGCGACAGCAGGACTGAAGCTTTCTTT. Its protein product is CASSQKFGDSRTEAFF.

The V gene is TRBV9, the J gene TRBJ1-2; TRBD1 agrees at 7 bases. CDR1 is SGDLS and CDR2 is YYNGEE in the germline V gene. This CDR3 comprises 14 residues. V was pared by 4 bases and J by 8 bases, with 11 bases of the junction left unmatched. The CDR3: CASSKRDSSAGYTF. DNA for the CDR3: TGTGCCAGCAGCAAACGGGACAGCAGCGCGGGCTACACCTTC. Looking up the rest from reference TRBV9 and TRBJ1-2 gives the full variable domain: DSGVTQTPKHLITATGQRVTLRCSPRSGDLSVYWYQQSLDQGLQFLIQYYNGEERAKGNILERFSAQQFPDLHSELNLSSLELGDSALYFCASSKRDSSAGYTFGSGTRLTVV.

The genes are TRBV7-9 and TRBJ1-2, with TRBD1 identical over 9 bases. Germline lookup yields CDR1 SEHNR and CDR2 FQNEAQ (reference sequence). The CDR3 covers 13 residues. The junction had 2 bases not matched to a gene; V was cut back by 1 base and J by 8 bases. The CDR3 sequence: CASSLGTGEGYTF. The CDR3, as DNA: TGTGCCAGCAGCTTAGGGACAGGGGAAGGCTACACCTTC.

This sequence joins TRBV7-9 and TRBJ2-2; the D gene is possibly TRBD1 (5 bases). V was clipped by 2 bases and J by 13 bases, with 20 bases between them. CDR3 length: 15 amino acids. Germline values: CDR1 SEHNR, CDR2 FQNEAQ (reference sequence). CDR3 nucleotides: TGTGCCAGCAGCTTATCCCCTTGGGCAGGGCTTCGGCTGTTTTTT. As protein: CASSLSPWAGLRLFF.

The CDR3 sequence is CASSSGGTAYYTDTQYF. The CDR3 DNA reads TGTGCCAGCAGTTCCGGGGGGACAGCCTATTACACAGATACGCAGTATTTT. The chain uses TRBV28 and TRBJ2-3; D may correspond to TRBD1 or TRBD2 (7 bases each). The CDR3 spans 17 residues. The germline gives CDR1 MDHEN, CDR2 SYDVKM. Trimming removed 4 bases at V and 2 bases at J, with 19 bases between.

This sequence joins TRBV5-4 and TRBJ1-3; D uncertain. The CDR3 runs 16 residues. Germline assignment: CDR1 SGHNT and CDR2 YYREEE (reference sequence). V lost 3 bases to trimming and J lost 1 base, with 14 bases between them. The CDR3 DNA is TGTGCCAGCAGCTCCGGCTCACGAGGGTCTGGAAACACCATATATTTT. Protein product: CASSSGSRGSGNTIYF.

This rearrangement joins TRBV2 to TRBJ1-3, with TRBD1 as a possible D gene (6 bases). Between the trimmed V and J ends, which lost 6 bases and 2 bases, there was a span of 8 bases. This CDR3 has 13 residues. CDR1 SNHLY and CDR2 FYNNEI come from the germline V gene. CDR3 sequence (DNA): TGTGCCAGCAGACAGGGCCCTGGAAACACCATATATTTT. Encoded protein: CASRQGPGNTIYF.

This clone was recorded only once. The rearrangement uses TRBV4-3 and TRBJ1-6; D is unresolved. With 0 bases removed from V and 7 bases from J, the gap between germline ends came to 10 bases. The germline V gene encodes CDR1 LGHNA and CDR2 YSLEER. This CDR3 contains 15 residues. In nucleotides, the CDR3 is TGCGCCAGCAGCCAAGATGGAGTCCGCAATTCACCCCTCCACTTT. It translates to CASSQDGVRNSPLHF.

The CDR3 spells CASSFIGIDNSPLHF. CDR3 coding DNA: TGTGCCAGCAGCTTCATTGGGATAGATAATTCACCCCTCCACTTT. J is TRBJ1-6 and V is TRBV11-3; D gene unclear. The CDR3 has 15 residues. The germline V gene encodes CDR1 SGHNT and CDR2 YENEEA. The V and J ends lost 3 bases and 5 bases respectively, with 11 bases between them.

The rearrangement links TRBV12-3 or TRBV12-4 to TRBJ1-1; D remains ambiguous. This CDR3 has 13 amino acids. Written as DNA, the CDR3 is TGTGCTGTAGGAGACGGGATGAACACTGAAGCTTTCTTT. It encodes CAVGDGMNTEAFF.

The chain joins TRBV21-1 to TRBJ1-1; the DNA was not used to check the table's D call, TRBD1. TRBV21-1 is a pseudogene segment. The CDR3 loop spans 14 amino acids. This chain's CDR3 is CASSNGTGTTEAFF. DNA of the CDR3: TGTGCCAGCAGCAATGGGACAGGCACTACTGAAGCTTTCTTT.

The rearrangement links TRBV6-5 to TRBJ2-7; TRBD1 matches 8 bases. CDR1 is MNHEY and CDR2 is SVGAGI in the germline V gene. The CDR3 sequence is 14 residues long. J lost 4 bases, V lost 5 bases, and 7 bases had no gene match. CDR3 sequence reads: CASSQDRALYEQYF. The CDR3 DNA sequence: TGTGCCAGCAGTCAGGACAGGGCATTGTACGAGCAGTACTTC.

CDR3 sequence (DNA): TGTGCCAGCAGCTTAATTCTGCCGCAGGAGACCCAGTACTTC. Protein sequence: CASSLILPQETQYF. V and J are TRBV7-3 and TRBJ2-5; D unclear. CDR1 and CDR2 (germline): SGHTA, FQGTGA. This CDR3 contains 14 residues. V lost 1 base and J 5 bases, leaving 11 bases between the germline ends.

This chain joins TRBV18 and TRBJ2-3; 9 bases line up with TRBD2. The germline gives CDR1 KGHSH, CDR2 LQKENI. J lost 1 base, V lost 0 bases, and 2 bases had no gene match. CDR3 length: 16 residues. The CDR3 DNA follows: TGTGCCAGCTCACCACCGGGCGGGAGGGGCACAGATACGCAGTATTTT. It encodes CASSPPGGRGTDTQYF. The whole variable domain, remainder taken from reference TRBV18 and TRBJ2-3, is NAGVMQNPRHLVRRRGQEARLRCSPMKGHSHVYWYRQLPEEGLKFMVYLQKENIIDESGMPKERFSAEFPKEGPSILRIQQVVRGDSAAYFCASSPPGGRGTDTQYFGPGTRLTVL.

J is TRBJ2-1 and V is TRBV12-3 or TRBV12-4, with unresolved D. V was shortened by 1 base and J by 9 bases, with 4 bases between the two germline ends. This CDR3 contains 11 residues. CDR3 bases: TGTGCCAGCAGTTTAGGAGCTGAGCAGTTCTTC. It specifies CASSLGAEQFF.

The chain employs TRBV18 and TRBJ1-6; 10 nucleotides agree with TRBD1. CDR1 is KGHSH, CDR2 LQKENI, per germline. The CDR3 length is 14 residues. J gave up 8 bases and V 4 bases, and 2 bases lay outside the gene matches. The CDR3 DNA is TGTGCCAGCTCACACGGACAGGGGGATTCACCCCTCCACTTT. Encoded protein: CASSHGQGDSPLHF.

The chain links TRBV4-1 to TRBJ2-1; D remains unclear. The CDR3 totals 13 residues. Trimming took 2 bases from V and 6 from J, leaving 8 bases between them. The germline V gene encodes CDR1 MGHRA and CDR2 YSYEKL. CDR3 nucleotides: TGCGCCAGCAGCCAACGGTCGAGCAATGAGCAGTTCTTC. It encodes CASSQRSSNEQFF.

This clone was counted once. V gene TRBV6-1 combines with J gene TRBJ2-7, with D possibly matching TRBD1 (7 bases). Germline assignment: CDR1 MNHNS and CDR2 SASEGT. The CDR3 is 14 residues long. The ends were cut back, 1 base at V and 3 bases at J, with 10 bases in the middle. The CDR3 DNA is TGTGCCAGCAGTGAAGGCCAGGGGGGCTACGAGCAGTACGTC. Its protein is CASSEGQGGYEQYV.

The J gene is TRBJ2-3, the V gene TRBV7-6, with 8 bases identical to TRBD2. The germline CDR1 and CDR2 sequences are SGHVS and FNYEAQ. J was trimmed by 2 bases and V by 0 bases; bases with no gene match: 1. This CDR3 contains 15 residues. CDR3 residues: CASSLAGLDTDTQYF. The CDR3 DNA reads TGTGCCAGCAGCTTAGCGGGACTAGACACAGATACGCAGTATTTT.

The gene calls are TRBV30 and TRBJ1-1, with unresolved D. CDR1 is GTSNPN and CDR2 is SVGIG in the germline V gene (reference sequence). The V end was cut by 0 bases, the J end by 3 bases, with 8 bases between. This CDR3 contains 13 residues. CDR3 sequence reads: CAWSVYSYTEAFF. The CDR3 DNA reads as TGTGCCTGGAGTGTATACAGCTACACTGAAGCTTTCTTT. Using reference TRBV30 and TRBJ1-1 for the parts outside the CDR3, the full variable domain is SQTIHQWPATLVQPVGSPLSLECTVEGTSNPNLYWYRQAAGRGLQLLFYSVGIGQISSEVPQNLSASRPQDRQFILSSKKLLLSDSGFYLCAWSVYSYTEAFFGQGTRLTVV.

The genes are TRBV6-2 or TRBV6-3 and TRBJ2-7; D gene unclear. The germline CDR1 and CDR2 sequences are MNHEY and SVGEGT. The CDR3 contains 16 residues. V lost 2 bases and J 0 bases, leaving 14 bases between the germline ends. As DNA, the CDR3 is TGTGCCAGCAGTTACCCCACAGTCCTCAGCTCCTACGAGCAGTACTTC. Translation gives CASSYPTVLSSYEQYF.